Here is one T cell receptor beta chain with its context. The source of the sample is a study of blood T cells in healthy people across ages. This CDR3 contains 12 residues. Per the germline V gene, CDR1 is DFQATT and CDR2 is SNEGSKA (reference sequence). Together with a sample-barcoded 5' primer, a J-beta primer mix was included in a second PCR lasting about 7 to 11 cycles. TCRdb called the 5' RACE reads again in MiXCR, with one record for every CDR3 protein. The repertoire holds over 1.5 million distinct CDR3 sequences, with 40% to 55% as singletons. The source of this sequence is a woman between 40 and 55 years old in good health. The material sequenced was blood. The rearrangement links TRBV20-1 to TRBJ2-3; TRBD2 is a possible D gene (5 bases). Here the CDR3 reads CTTRGSSDTQYF. The CDR3 nucleotides are TGCACCACTAGAGGTAGCTCAGATACGCAGTATTTT.